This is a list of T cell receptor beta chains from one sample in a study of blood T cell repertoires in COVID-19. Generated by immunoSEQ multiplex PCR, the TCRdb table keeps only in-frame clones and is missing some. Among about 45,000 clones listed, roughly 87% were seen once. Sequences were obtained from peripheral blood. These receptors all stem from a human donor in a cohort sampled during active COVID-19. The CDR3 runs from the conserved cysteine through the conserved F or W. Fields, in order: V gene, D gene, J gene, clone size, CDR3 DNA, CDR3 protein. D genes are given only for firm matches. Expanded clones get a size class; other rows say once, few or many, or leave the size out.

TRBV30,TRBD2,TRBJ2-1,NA,TGTGCCTGGAGTGTACTGTCGGGACTAGTCGGCAATGAGCAGTTCTTC,CAWSVLSGLVGNEQFF
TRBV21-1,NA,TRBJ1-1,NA,TGTGCCAGCAGCAAACGCCCAGGGGACCACTTTTTTAATGCTGAAGCTTTCTTT,CASSKRPGDHFFNAEAFF
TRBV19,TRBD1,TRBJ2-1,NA,TGTGCCACGACAGGGTCCTCCTACAATGAGCAGTTCTTC,CATTGSSYNEQFF
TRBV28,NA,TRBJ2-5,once,TGTGCCAGCAGTTTACTTGGGACACAGAAAGAGACCCAGTACTTC,CASSLLGTQKETQYF
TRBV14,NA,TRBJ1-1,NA,TGTGCCAGCAGCCCACAGGGTCGGGTGAACACTGAAGCTTTCTTT,CASSPQGRVNTEAFF
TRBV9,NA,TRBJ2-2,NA,TGTGCCAGCAGCGTAAATCCAGGGGTCGCGAACACCGGGGAGCTGTTTTTT,CASSVNPGVANTGELFF
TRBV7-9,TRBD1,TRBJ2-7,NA,TGTGCCAGCAGCTTCCAGGTGGGGACAGGCTACGAGCAGTACTTC,CASSFQVGTGYEQYF
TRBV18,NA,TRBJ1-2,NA,TGTGCCAGCTCACCGCCGGGCAGGGTGGACGGCTACACCTTC,CASSPPGRVDGYTF
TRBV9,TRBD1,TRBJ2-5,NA,TGTGCCAGCAGCCCGCGGACAGGGGTGTTTTCAGAGACCCAGTACTTC,CASSPRTGVFSETQYF
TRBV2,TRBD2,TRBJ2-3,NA,TGTGCCAGCAGAGCCGGGACTAGCGGGGCAGATACGCAGTATTTT,CASRAGTSGADTQYF
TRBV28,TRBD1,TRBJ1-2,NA,TGTGCCAGCAGGGGGTGGGACAGGGGGCCCGAACGTGGCTATGGCTACACCTTC,CASRGWDRGPERGYGYTF
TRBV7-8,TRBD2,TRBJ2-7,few,TGTGCCAGCAGCTCGGTAGGGCGACTAGCGAGGGACTACGAGCAGTACTTC,CASSSVGRLARDYEQYF
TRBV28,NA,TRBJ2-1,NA,TGTGCCAGCAGCCCCGGAGGGCTAGCGCCTTACAATGAGCAGTTCTTC,CASSPGGLAPYNEQFF
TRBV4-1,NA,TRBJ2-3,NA,TGCGCCAGCAGCCAAACATCAGGGGATCCGGGTGGAGATACGCAGTATTTT,CASSQTSGDPGGDTQYF
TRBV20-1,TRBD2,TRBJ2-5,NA,TGCAGTGCTAGTGGGGGGGACGGGGAGTCCCAAGAGACCCAGTACTTC,CSASGGDGESQETQYF
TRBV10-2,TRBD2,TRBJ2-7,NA,TGCGCCAGCAGTGAGCCAGGGACTAGCGGTGCCTCCTACGAGCAGTACTTC,CASSEPGTSGASYEQYF
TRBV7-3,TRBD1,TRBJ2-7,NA,TGTGCCAGCAGCTATTGGACAGGTGGGTTCTCCTACGAGCAGTACTTC,CASSYWTGGFSYEQYF
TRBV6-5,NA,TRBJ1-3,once,TGTGCCTTAGGACAGCCGAGAGGAAACACCATATATTTT,CALGQPRGNTIYF
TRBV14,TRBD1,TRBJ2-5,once,TGTGCCAGCAGCCAAGAACAGGGGCAAGAGACCCAGTACTTC,CASSQEQGQETQYF
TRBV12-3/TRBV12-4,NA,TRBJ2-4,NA,TGTGCCAGCAGTCACAAAAACATTCAGTACTTC,CASSHKNIQYF
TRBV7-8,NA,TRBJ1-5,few,TGTGCCAGCAGCCCCTACAGGGACGGTTGGCAGCCCCAGCATTTT,CASSPYRDGWQPQHF
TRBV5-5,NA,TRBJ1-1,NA,TGTGCCAGCAGCTTTTCAGGGCGTGAGAGATCCTTT,CASSFSGRERSF
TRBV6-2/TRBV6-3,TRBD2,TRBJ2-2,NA,TGTGCCAGCAGTTACTCCGGTAGCGGGAGGGCCGGCGGGGAGCTGTTTTTT,CASSYSGSGRAGGELFF
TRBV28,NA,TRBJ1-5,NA,TGTGCCAGCAGTTTAAGGCAGGGAACCGGTCAGCCCCAGCATTTT,CASSLRQGTGQPQHF
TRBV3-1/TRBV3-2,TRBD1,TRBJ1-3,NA,TGTGCCAGCAGCCAAGGGACAGGGGGCGGAAACACCATATATTTT,CASSQGTGGGNTIYF
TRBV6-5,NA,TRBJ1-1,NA,TGTGCCAGCAGTTACGAGGCTTTGAACACTGAAGCTTTCTTT,CASSYEALNTEAFF
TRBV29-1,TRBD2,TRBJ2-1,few,TGCAGCGTTGCGGGAGCGGGAGTCTTCAATGAGCAGTTCTTC,CSVAGAGVFNEQFF
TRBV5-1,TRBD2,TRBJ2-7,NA,TGCGCCACTAACCAAGGGACTAGCGCCGACGAGCAGTACTTC,CATNQGTSADEQYF
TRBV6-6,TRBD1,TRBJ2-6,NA,TGTGCCAGCAGTCCAGGACAGGGGACGCCTGGGGCCAACGTCCTGACTTTC,CASSPGQGTPGANVLTF
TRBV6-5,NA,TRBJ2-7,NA,TGTGCCAGCAGCCTCGGGGGTTATTACGAGCAGTACTTC,CASSLGGYYEQYF
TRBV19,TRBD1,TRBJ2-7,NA,TGTGCCAGTAGCCTCAAACCGGGACAGACCTACGAGCAGTACTTC,CASSLKPGQTYEQYF
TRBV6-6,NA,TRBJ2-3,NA,TGTGCCAGCAGTTACCCGACAAGCACTAGCACAGATACGCAGTATTTT,CASSYPTSTSTDTQYF
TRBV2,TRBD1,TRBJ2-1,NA,TGTGCCAGCAGTTGGGACAGGGGTGGGAATGAGCAGTTCTTC,CASSWDRGGNEQFF
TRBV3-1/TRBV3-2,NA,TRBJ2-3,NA,TGTGCCAGCAGCCAAGGGCAGCTGGGGCAGGGCGGCACAGATACGCAGTATTTT,CASSQGQLGQGGTDTQYF
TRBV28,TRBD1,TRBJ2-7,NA,TGTGCCAGCAGTTTGACCGACAGGGGGCTAGGGGAGCAGTACTTC,CASSLTDRGLGEQYF
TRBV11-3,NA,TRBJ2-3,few,TGTGCCAGCAGCCCTCGCGGAGGGGGCAGGGGTGGCCCAGATACGCAGTATTTT,CASSPRGGGRGGPDTQYF
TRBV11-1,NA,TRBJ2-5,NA,TGTGCCAGCAGCCCCCCGGGGGTCCCGGAGACCCAGTACTTC,CASSPPGVPETQYF
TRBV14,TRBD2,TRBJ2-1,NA,TGTGCCAGCAGCCAAGTTGCGGGAGGGCCAAGGGAGCAGTTCTTC,CASSQVAGGPREQFF
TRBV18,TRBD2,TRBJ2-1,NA,TGTGCCAGCTCACCAATAGCGGGAGAGCTTTACAATGAGCAGTTCTTC,CASSPIAGELYNEQFF
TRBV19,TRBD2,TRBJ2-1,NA,TGTGCCAGTAGTATATTGGTATTGCGGGAGGGGAGGGTCAATGAGCAGTTCTTC,CASSILVLREGRVNEQFF
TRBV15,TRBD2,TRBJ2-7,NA,TGTGCCACCAGCAGAGATCCGGGACTAGCGGGGCCGCAGTACTTC,CATSRDPGLAGPQYF
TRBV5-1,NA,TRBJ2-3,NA,TGCGCCAGCAGCTTGGGGGCAGTTAGCACAGATACGCAGTATTTT,CASSLGAVSTDTQYF
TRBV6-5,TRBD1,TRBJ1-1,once,TGTGCCAGCAGTTACCAGGGACAGTTGAACACTGAAGCTTTCTTT,CASSYQGQLNTEAFF
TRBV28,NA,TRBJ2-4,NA,TGTGCCAGCAGATCCCGGGGAGCCAAAAACATTCAGTACTTC,CASRSRGAKNIQYF
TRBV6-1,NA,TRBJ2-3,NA,TGTGCCAGCAGTGGGACTCCTAGCGCCCGCACAGATACGCAGTATTTT,CASSGTPSARTDTQYF
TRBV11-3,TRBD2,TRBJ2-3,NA,TGTGCCAGCAGCCTCCGGACTAGCGGGATGACAGATACGCAGTATTTT,CASSLRTSGMTDTQYF
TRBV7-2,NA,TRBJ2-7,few,TGTGCCAGCAGATTACAGGTGGGCACCTACGAGCAGTACTTC,CASRLQVGTYEQYF
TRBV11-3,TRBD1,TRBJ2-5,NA,TGTGCCAGCAGCACGGACAGGGTCCAAGAGACCCAGTACTTC,CASSTDRVQETQYF
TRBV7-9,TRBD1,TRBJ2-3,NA,TGTGCCAGCAGCTTAGGGGACAGCTTATTAACAGATACGCAGTATTTT,CASSLGDSLLTDTQYF